These 3 T cell receptor beta chains originate from one sample sequenced in a study of tumor-infiltrating lymphocytes in primary liver carcinoma. RNA and DNA were co-extracted from approximately 20-30 mg of unsorted bulk tissue. From around 500 ng of total RNA, TCR beta-specific cDNA was reverse-transcribed using a constant-region primer. Three nested multiplex PCR rounds, a slightly modified ARM-PCR method, built the TCR beta libraries. Running around 9 cycles apiece, the first two PCR rounds relied on TRBV1-TRBV30 forward primers together with a C-beta reverse primer. One entry per CDR3 protein, called by TCRdb with MiXCR from the multiplex PCR reads. The sample lists approximately 190,000 distinct CDR3 sequences, around four fifths occurring once. Sequences were obtained from tumor tissue from primary liver carcinoma. Source of these receptors: a man aged 35-49 years with primary liver carcinoma and hepatitis B virus infection.

The chain carries TRBV28 and TRBJ2-2, with 12 bases lining up with TRBD2. Germline V lookup: CDR1 MDHEN, CDR2 SYDVKM. CDR3 size: 15 residues. V gave up 5 bases and J gave up 7 bases; unmatched junction bases: 5. CDR3 coding DNA: TGTGCCAGCAGTCCTAGCGGGAGGGATAACGGGGAGCTGTTTTTT. Its translation is CASSPSGRDNGELFF.

This clonotype was recorded many times. V gene TRBV2 combines with J gene TRBJ2-4; D assignment may be TRBD1 or TRBD2 (5 bases each). V lost 4 bases, J lost 11 bases, and 12 bases lay in between. The CDR3 consists of 12 residues. Germline loops: CDR1 SNHLY, CDR2 FYNNEI. In DNA, the CDR3 is TGTGCCAGCAGTGTGGTTGGGGACGTTCAGTACTTC. This translates into CASSVVGDVQYF.

Of note for this clonotype: An end of the junction does not agree with germline; a read error may underlie this. The chain uses TRBV5-6 and TRBJ1-2; tentative D call: TRBD1 (6 bases). Germline CDR1 reads SGHDT; CDR2 reads YYEEEE. This CDR3 is 16 amino acids long. The DNA for the CDR3 is TGTGCCAGCAGCTCCCGCGACAGGATTGTCAAATATGTCTACACCTTC. As protein: CASSSRDRIVKYVYTF.